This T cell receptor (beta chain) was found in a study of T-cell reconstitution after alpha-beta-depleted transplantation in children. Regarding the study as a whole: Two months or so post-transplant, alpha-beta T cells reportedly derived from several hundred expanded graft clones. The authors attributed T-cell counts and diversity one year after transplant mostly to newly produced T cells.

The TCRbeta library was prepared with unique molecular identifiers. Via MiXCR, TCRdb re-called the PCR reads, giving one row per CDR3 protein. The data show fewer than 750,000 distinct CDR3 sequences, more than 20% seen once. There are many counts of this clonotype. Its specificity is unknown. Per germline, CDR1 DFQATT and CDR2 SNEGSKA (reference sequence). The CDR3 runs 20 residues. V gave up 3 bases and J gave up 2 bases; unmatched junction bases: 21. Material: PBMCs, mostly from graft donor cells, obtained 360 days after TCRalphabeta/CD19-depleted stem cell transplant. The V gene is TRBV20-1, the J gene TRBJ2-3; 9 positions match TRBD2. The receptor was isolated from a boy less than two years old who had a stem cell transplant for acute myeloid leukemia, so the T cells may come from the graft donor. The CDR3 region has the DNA TGCAGTGCTAGGCGGCTAGCGGGGAGTACTTACCGTTCCACCACAGATACGCAGTATTTT. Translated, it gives CSARRLAGSTYRSTTDTQYF.